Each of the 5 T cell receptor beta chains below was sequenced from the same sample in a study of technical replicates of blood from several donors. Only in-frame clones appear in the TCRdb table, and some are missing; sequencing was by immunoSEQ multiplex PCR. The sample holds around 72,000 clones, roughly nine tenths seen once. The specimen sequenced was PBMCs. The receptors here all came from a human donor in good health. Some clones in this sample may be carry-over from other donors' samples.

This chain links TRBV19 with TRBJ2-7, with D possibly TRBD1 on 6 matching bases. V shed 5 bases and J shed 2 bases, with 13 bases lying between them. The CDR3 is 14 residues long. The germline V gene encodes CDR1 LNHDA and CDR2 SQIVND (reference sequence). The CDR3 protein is CASSPLGDTYEQYF. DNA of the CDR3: TGTGCCAGTAGTCCCCTTGGGGACACCTACGAGCAGTACTTC.

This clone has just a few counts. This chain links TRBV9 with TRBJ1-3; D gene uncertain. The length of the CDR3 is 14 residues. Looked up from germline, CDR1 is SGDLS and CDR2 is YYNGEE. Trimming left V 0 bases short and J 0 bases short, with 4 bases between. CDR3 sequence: CASSVDGSGNTIYF. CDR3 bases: TGTGCCAGCAGCGTAGACGGCTCTGGAAACACCATATATTTT.

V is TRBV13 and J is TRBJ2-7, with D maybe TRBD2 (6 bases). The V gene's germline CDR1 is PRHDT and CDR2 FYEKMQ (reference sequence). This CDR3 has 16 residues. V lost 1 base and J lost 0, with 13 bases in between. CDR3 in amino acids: CASSLAGADRSYEQYF. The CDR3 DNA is TGTGCCAGCAGCTTAGCGGGAGCCGACCGCTCCTACGAGCAGTACTTC.

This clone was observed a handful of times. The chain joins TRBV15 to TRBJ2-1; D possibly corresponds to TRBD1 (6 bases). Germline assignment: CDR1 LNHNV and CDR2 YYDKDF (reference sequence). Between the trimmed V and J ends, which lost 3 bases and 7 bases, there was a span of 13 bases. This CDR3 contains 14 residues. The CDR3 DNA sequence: TGTGCCACCAGCAGGATCACAGGGTTGAATGAGCAGTTCTTC. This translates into CATSRITGLNEQFF.

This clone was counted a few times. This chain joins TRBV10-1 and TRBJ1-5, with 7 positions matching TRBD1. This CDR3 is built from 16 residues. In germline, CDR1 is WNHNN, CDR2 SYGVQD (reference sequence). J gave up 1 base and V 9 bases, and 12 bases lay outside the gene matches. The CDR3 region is CARTRGRGWSNQPQHF. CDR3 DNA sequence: TGCGCCAGGACAAGGGGGCGAGGTTGGAGCAATCAGCCCCAGCATTTT.